This TCR beta chain came from a study of blood T cells in healthy people across ages. The second PCR ran 7 to 11 cycles with a sample-barcoded 5' primer and J-beta primers. TCRdb recomputed calls from the 5' RACE reads with MiXCR, one row per CDR3 protein. The table lists roughly 720,000 distinct CDR3 sequences, about 53% of them singletons, with about 42% in the top ten. The CDR3 consists of 15 residues. V dropped 1 base and J dropped 4; count of bases not matched to a gene: 4. Per germline, CDR1 MNHNS and CDR2 SASEGT. The chain combines TRBV6-1 with TRBJ1-1, with 9 bases fitting TRBD1. Sequenced sample: blood. This clonotype was obtained from a man older than 75 in good health. CDR3 sequence (DNA): TGTGCCAGCAGTGAAGGGGACAGGGCCCTCACTGAAGCTTTCTTT. Its translation is CASSEGDRALTEAFF.